The 2 T cell receptor beta chains below come from one sample, sequenced in a study of blood T cell repertoires in COVID-19. Profiled with immunoSEQ multiplex PCR; TCRdb holds only in-frame clones, not every one. The sample consists of 300,000 to 350,000 clones, approximately 89% of them appearing once. What was sequenced was peripheral blood. The receptors derive from a woman in her sixties or seventies with COVID-19, enrolled during active disease.

The V gene is TRBV6-2 or TRBV6-3, the J gene TRBJ2-3, with D perhaps TRBD1 (6 bases). The CDR3 totals 15 residues. CDR1 MNHEY and CDR2 SVGEGT come from the germline V gene. Deletions cut 4 bases from V and 0 bases from J, with 11 bases between. CDR3 sequence reads: CASSSGAGSTDTQYF. The CDR3, as DNA: TGTGCCAGCAGTTCAGGGGCAGGGAGCACAGATACGCAGTATTTT.

The chain uses TRBV7-2 and TRBJ2-5; TRBD2 matches 8 bases. Germline CDR1 and CDR2: SGHTA and FQGNSA. The trim removed 4 bases at V and 5 bases at J, leaving 15 bases unmatched. This CDR3 is built from 17 residues. This chain's CDR3 is CASSYPSREGSWETQYF. DNA of the CDR3: TGTGCCAGCAGCTACCCTAGTCGGGAGGGGTCATGGGAGACCCAGTACTTC.